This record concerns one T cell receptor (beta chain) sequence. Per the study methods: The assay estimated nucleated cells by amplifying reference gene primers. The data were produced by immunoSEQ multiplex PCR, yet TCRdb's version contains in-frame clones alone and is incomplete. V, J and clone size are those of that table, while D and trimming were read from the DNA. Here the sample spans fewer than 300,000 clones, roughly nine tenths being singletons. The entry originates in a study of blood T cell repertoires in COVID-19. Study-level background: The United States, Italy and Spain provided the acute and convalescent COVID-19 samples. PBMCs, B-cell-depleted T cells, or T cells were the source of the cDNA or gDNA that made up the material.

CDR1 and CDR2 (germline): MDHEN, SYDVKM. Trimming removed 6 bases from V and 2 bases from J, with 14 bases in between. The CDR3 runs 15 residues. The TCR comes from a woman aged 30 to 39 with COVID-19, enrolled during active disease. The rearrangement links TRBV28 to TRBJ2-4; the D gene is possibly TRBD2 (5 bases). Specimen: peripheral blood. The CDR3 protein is CASSPAGVSKNIQYF. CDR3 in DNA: TGTGCCAGCAGCCCCGCGGGTGTATCCAAAAACATTCAGTACTTC.